A single sample gave rise to the 30 T cell receptor beta chains below, sequenced in a study of shared clonotypes between healthy human individuals. Generated by immunoSEQ multiplex PCR, the TCRdb table keeps only in-frame clones and is missing some. Of about 600,000 clones listed, around 77% are singletons. The sample was PBMCs. The receptors were gathered from a woman between 35 and 50 years old in good health. Some clones in this sample may be carry-over from other donors' samples.

Notes on this clone: One base away lies a much larger clone, so this may be a sequencing read error. The sample carries other DNA sequences with the same CDR3. This sequence joins TRBV18 and TRBJ2-7, with a tentative D call TRBD2 (6 bases). Germline V gives CDR1 KGHSH, CDR2 LQKENI. The V end lost 3 bases, the J end lost 3 bases, and 6 bases lay between the germline ends. The CDR3 contains 12 residues. Here the CDR3 reads CASSPGGYEQYF. The CDR3 DNA sequence: TGTGCCAGCTCACCGGGGGGCTACGAGCAGTACTTC.

V is TRBV29-1 and J is TRBJ2-6, with D possibly matching TRBD2 (5 bases). The germline V and J ends were trimmed by 6 bases and 2 bases, with 14 bases remaining between them. The CDR3 extends over 15 amino acids. Germline V gene sequence: CDR1 SQVTM, CDR2 ANQGSEA. The CDR3 DNA follows: TGCAGCGTCATACTAGTCTCCCCTGGGGCCAACGTCCTGACTTTC. As protein: CSVILVSPGANVLTF.

This rearrangement joins TRBV6-1 to TRBJ1-4; perhaps TRBD1 as D (6 bases). The germline V gene has CDR1 MNHNS and CDR2 SASEGT. The germline V and J ends were trimmed by 2 bases and 8 bases, with 18 bases remaining between them. The CDR3 runs to 16 residues. In nucleotides, the CDR3 is TGTGCCAGCAGTGAACGCGGGGGGCGAACGGACGAAAAACTGTTTTTT. It yields the protein CASSERGGRTDEKLFF.

The V and J genes are TRBV2 and TRBJ2-7, with D possibly being TRBD1 or TRBD2 (5 bases each). The CDR3 is 11 residues long. V shed 4 bases and J shed 9 bases, with 10 bases lying between them. Germline lookup yields CDR1 SNHLY and CDR2 FYNNEI. The CDR3, as DNA: TGTGCCAGCAGTGTGTGGGGGACGCAGTACTTC. Translating it yields CASSVWGTQYF.

This clone was detected a few times. Other nucleotide sequences from this sample produce the same CDR3. J is TRBJ1-2 and V is TRBV4-2; 9 bases line up with TRBD1. Germline CDR1 reads LGHNA; CDR2 reads YNFKEQ. This CDR3 is built from 16 residues. The junction had 4 bases not matched to a gene; V was cut back by 0 bases and J by 2 bases. CDR3 residues: CASSQEGTGRNYGYTF. CDR3 nucleotides: TGTGCCAGCAGCCAAGAAGGGACAGGGCGAAACTATGGCTACACCTTC.

This clone was seen only once. Just one base apart from a much larger clone, this may be a read error. Different DNA sequences within this sample yield the same CDR3. The V and J genes are TRBV11-2 and TRBJ2-6; 10 bases fit TRBD1. The CDR3 runs 18 residues. CDR1 is SGHAT, CDR2 FQNNGV, per germline. CDR3 coding DNA: TGTGCTAGCAGCTCCGTCCGGGACAGGGGTTATGGGGCCAACGTCCTGACTTTC. Amino acid sequence: CASSSVRDRGYGANVLTF.

The V gene is TRBV19, the J gene TRBJ1-2, with D hard to call. The germline V gene encodes CDR1 LNHDA and CDR2 SQIVND (reference sequence). The CDR3 runs to 16 residues. V was pared by 5 bases and J by 6 bases, with 22 bases between. The CDR3 protein is CASSLAGGPQWDGYTF. CDR3 sequence (DNA): TGTGCCAGTAGTCTTGCAGGTGGCCCGCAATGGGATGGCTACACCTTC.

This clone was seen more than once but under ten times. The chain uses TRBV15 and TRBJ2-2; D unclear. The germline V gene encodes CDR1 LNHNV and CDR2 YYDKDF (reference sequence). V was cut by 0 bases and J by 2 bases, with 13 bases left in between. This CDR3 contains 17 residues. For the CDR3, the DNA is TGTGCCACCAGCAGAGACAACCAGATCCTAAACACCGGGGAGCTGTTTTTT. Residues: CATSRDNQILNTGELFF.

This chain connects TRBV2 to TRBJ1-5; a possible D gene is TRBD1 (5 bases). Germline CDR1 reads SNHLY; CDR2 reads FYNNEI. The CDR3 loop spans 12 amino acids. Trimming pared 6 bases from V and 3 bases from J, leaving 6 bases between. In DNA, the CDR3 is TGTGCCAGCAGGGGGGACAATCAGCCCCAGCATTTT. It yields the protein CASRGDNQPQHF. Complete variable domain (other parts from reference TRBV2 and TRBJ1-5): EPEVTQTPSHQVTQMGQEVILRCVPISNHLYFYWYRQILGQKVEFLVSFYNNEISEKSEIFDDQFSVERPDGSNFTLKIRSTKLEDSAMYFCASRGDNQPQHFGDGTRLSIL.

The genes are TRBV19 and TRBJ1-5; D is undetermined. Germline CDR1 and CDR2: LNHDA and SQIVND (reference sequence). The V end was cut by 5 bases, the J end by 3 bases, with 11 bases between. The CDR3 extends over 14 amino acids. This chain's CDR3 is CASSLTRSNQPQHF. The CDR3 region has the DNA TGTGCCAGTAGTCTTACAAGATCCAATCAGCCCCAGCATTTT.

This CDR3 reads CASNQGQNEKLFF. The DNA for the CDR3 is TGTGCCAGCAACCAAGGACAGAATGAAAAACTGTTTTTT. V usage is TRBV7-9 and J usage is TRBJ1-4, with D perhaps TRBD1 (6 bases). CDR3 length: 13 amino acids. V was pared by 7 bases and J by 5 bases, with 11 bases between. The V gene's germline CDR1 is SEHNR and CDR2 FQNEAQ (reference sequence).

V is TRBV19 and J is TRBJ2-1; 8 nucleotides agree with TRBD2. The CDR3 covers 15 residues. The germline V gene encodes CDR1 LNHDA and CDR2 SQIVND (reference sequence). The V and J ends lost 8 bases and 3 bases, in that order; junction bases with no gene match: 9. The CDR3 here is CASSYSGALYNEQFF. In DNA, the CDR3 is TGTGCCAGTTCTTATAGCGGGGCCCTCTACAATGAGCAGTTCTTC.

About this clone itself: Additional DNA sequences in this sample encode the identical CDR3. The chain joins TRBV5-1 to TRBJ2-2; 7 positions agree with TRBD1. Germline trimming cut 4 bases from V and 4 bases from J; bases unmatched to any gene: 4. Germline V gives CDR1 SGHRS, CDR2 YFSETQ. The CDR3 length is 14 residues. CDR3 DNA: TGCGCCAGCAGCCCGGGACAGATCACCGGGGAGCTGTTTTTT. Protein: CASSPGQITGELFF. The full variable domain, rest sourced from reference TRBV5-1 and TRBJ2-2, is KAGVTQTPRYLIKTRGQQVTLSCSPISGHRSVSWYQQTPGQGLQFLFEYFSETQRNKGNFPGRFSGRQFSNSRSEMNVSTLELGDSALYLCASSPGQITGELFFGEGSRLTVL.

The chain employs TRBV6-1 and TRBJ2-7; 7 positions match TRBD2. The germline V gene has CDR1 MNHNS and CDR2 SASEGT. The CDR3 totals 15 residues. V lost 1 base to trimming and J lost 3 bases; unmatched junction nucleotides: 6. CDR3 sequence (DNA): TGTGCCAGCAGTGAAGGGGGGACTACCCTCTACGAGCAGTACTTC. Its translation is CASSEGGTTLYEQYF.

The chain has TRBV2 and TRBJ2-1; no clear D gene. V was cut by 0 bases and J by 14 bases, with 14 bases left in between. Germline CDR1 reads SNHLY; CDR2 reads FYNNEI. The CDR3 is 13 amino acids. Here the CDR3 DNA reads TGTGCCAGCAGTGAAGCTGGGGTCTCGCCAGAGTTCTTC. Translated, it gives CASSEAGVSPEFF.

The chain combines TRBV6-1 with TRBJ2-2; 10 bases align to TRBD1. V lost 4 bases, J lost 6 bases, and 5 bases stayed unmatched. CDR1 and CDR2 (germline): MNHNS, SASEGT. There are 15 residues in the CDR3. As DNA, the CDR3 is TGTGCCAGCAGTGGACAGGGGGCGCAGCCCGGGGAGCTGTTTTTT. Amino acid sequence: CASSGQGAQPGELFF.

This clone was seen only once. The chain carries TRBV19 and TRBJ1-1; a weak D match, TRBD1 (5 bases). Trimming removed 0 bases at V and 1 base at J, with 9 bases between. This CDR3 comprises 15 residues. The germline gives CDR1 LNHDA, CDR2 SQIVND (reference sequence). In DNA, the CDR3 is TGTGCCAGTAGTATAGAGGGACGGCAGAACACTGAAGCTTTCTTT. Encoded protein: CASSIEGRQNTEAFF. The entire variable domain, with the rest obtained from reference TRBV19 and TRBJ1-1, is as follows: DGGITQSPKYLFRKEGQNVTLSCEQNLNHDAMYWYRQDPGQGLRLIYYSQIVNDFQKGDIAEGYSVSREKKESFPLTVTSAQKNPTAFYLCASSIEGRQNTEAFFGQGTRLTVV.

The chain carries TRBV10-2 and TRBJ2-1; either TRBD1 or TRBD2 may fit D (5 bases each). This CDR3 is built from 13 residues. CDR1 is WSHSY, CDR2 SAAADI, per germline. V was clipped by 5 bases and J by 8 bases, with 13 bases between them. The CDR3 nucleotides are TGCGCCAGCAGTCGGGACGGTTGGGATGAGCAGTTCTTC. Translating it yields CASSRDGWDEQFF.

V and J are TRBV18 and TRBJ2-1, with 7 bases identical to TRBD2. The V gene's germline CDR1 is KGHSH and CDR2 LQKENI. The CDR3 extends over 14 amino acids. The V segment lost 2 bases and the J segment 7 bases; nucleotides outside the gene matches: 5. The CDR3 loop is CASSPILAENEQFF. DNA for the CDR3: TGTGCCAGCTCACCAATCCTAGCGGAAAATGAGCAGTTCTTC.

The J gene is TRBJ1-2, the V gene TRBV11-2; the match to TRBD1 covers 10 bases. The germline CDR1 and CDR2 sequences are SGHAT and FQNNGV. This CDR3 has 15 residues. V lost 4 bases, J lost 7 bases, and 9 bases stayed unmatched. The CDR3 loop is CASSSMTGGAFGYTF. CDR3 bases: TGTGCCAGCAGCTCCATGACAGGGGGCGCGTTTGGCTACACCTTC.

This chain connects TRBV7-6 to TRBJ1-5, with a weak D call TRBD1 (5 bases). The CDR3 is 13 residues long. CDR1 and CDR2 from the germline V gene are SGHVS and FNYEAQ. The ends were cut back, 1 base at V and 6 bases at J, with 7 bases in the middle. The CDR3 loop is CASSLGGGQPQHF. The CDR3 DNA follows: TGTGCCAGCAGCTTAGGGGGGGGTCAGCCCCAGCATTTT.

The chain links TRBV28 to TRBJ2-7; D is possibly TRBD1 (6 bases). The ends were cut back, 5 bases at V and 5 bases at J, with 19 bases in the middle. The germline gives CDR1 MDHEN, CDR2 SYDVKM. CDR3 size: 15 residues. CDR3 residues: CASSPYAVQGHEQYF. The CDR3 DNA is TGTGCCAGCAGTCCCTATGCCGTACAGGGCCACGAGCAGTACTTC.

This clone was detected a few times. The V call is TRBV5-1, the J call TRBJ2-4; D is unclear. Trimming took off 2 bases at V and 2 bases at J, with 14 bases between the two ends. The CDR3 consists of 16 residues. The germline V gene has CDR1 SGHRS and CDR2 YFSETQ. CDR3 sequence (DNA): TGCGCCAGCAGCTTAGGCCCCCAACTCCCCAAAAACATTCAGTACTTC. Its translation: CASSLGPQLPKNIQYF.

CDR3 residues: CASSLAGTSYYEQYF. The CDR3 nucleotides are TGTGCCAGCAGTTTGGCCGGGACTAGTTACTACGAGCAGTACTTC. The chain combines TRBV28 with TRBJ2-7, with 8 bases matching TRBD2. CDR3 size: 15 residues. Germline lookup yields CDR1 MDHEN and CDR2 SYDVKM. V shed 3 bases and J 3 bases; nucleotides not matched to a gene: 7.

The V call is TRBV23-1, the J call TRBJ1-6, with D perhaps TRBD1 (5 bases). TRBV23-1 is known as an ORF, though its function is uncertain. The CDR3 is made up of 17 amino acids. Trimming removed 3 bases from V and 1 base from J, with 13 bases in between. The CDR3 sequence: CASSHSGTSSYNSPLHF. The CDR3 DNA reads TGCGCCAGCAGTCACTCCGGGACGTCGTCCTATAATTCACCCCTCCACTTT.

The V and J genes are TRBV6-4 and TRBJ2-7; D is unresolved. The germline V gene has CDR1 MRHNA and CDR2 SNTAGT. Trimming took 0 bases from V and 6 from J, leaving 3 bases between them. CDR3 length equals 11 residues. The CDR3 region has the DNA TGTGCCAGCAGTGACTCGCGCGAGCAGTACTTC. It translates to CASSDSREQYF.

V and J are TRBV6-1 and TRBJ2-7, with D tentatively TRBD2 (5 bases). The V end lost 5 bases, the J end lost 7 bases, and 12 bases lay between the germline ends. The CDR3 consists of 12 residues. Germline V gene sequence: CDR1 MNHNS, CDR2 SASEGT. The CDR3 DNA reads as TGTGCCAGCAGTCTACCCCGAGGGGAGCAGTACTTC. Translation: CASSLPRGEQYF.

V is TRBV7-2 and J is TRBJ1-2; a possible D gene is TRBD1 (6 bases). This CDR3 spans 16 amino acids. V was cut by 1 base and J by 1 base, with 13 bases left in between. CDR1 and CDR2 (germline): SGHTA, FQGNSA. CDR3 amino acids: CASSLGATGRNYGYTF. The DNA for the CDR3 is TGTGCCAGCAGCTTAGGGGCCACAGGGCGTAACTATGGCTACACCTTC.

The chain has TRBV7-2 and TRBJ2-2; D unclear. The germline gives CDR1 SGHTA, CDR2 FQGNSA. V shed 2 bases and J shed 6 bases, with 4 bases lying between them. This CDR3 region has 12 residues. The CDR3 reads CASSLLPGELFF. As DNA, the CDR3 is TGTGCCAGCAGCTTACTACCCGGGGAGCTGTTTTTT.

A remark on this clone: It is likely a read error: a sequence one base away is far more abundant. Other DNA variants within this sample encode the same CDR3. The rearrangement uses TRBV30 and TRBJ1-2; D remains ambiguous. Germline V gene sequence: CDR1 GTSNPN, CDR2 SVGIG (reference sequence). This CDR3 has 14 amino acids. The CDR3 loop is CAWSVGPSFYGYTF. As DNA, the CDR3 is TGTGCCTGGAGTGTCGGGCCTTCCTTCTATGGCTACACATTC.